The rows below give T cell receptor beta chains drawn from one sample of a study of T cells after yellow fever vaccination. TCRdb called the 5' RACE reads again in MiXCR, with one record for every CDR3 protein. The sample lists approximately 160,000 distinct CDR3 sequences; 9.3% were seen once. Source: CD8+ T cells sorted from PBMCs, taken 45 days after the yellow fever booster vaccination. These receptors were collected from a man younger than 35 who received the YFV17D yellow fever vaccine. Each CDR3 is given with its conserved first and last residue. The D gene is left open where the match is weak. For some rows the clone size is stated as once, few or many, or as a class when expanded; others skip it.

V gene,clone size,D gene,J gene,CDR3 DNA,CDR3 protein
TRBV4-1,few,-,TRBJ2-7,TGCGCCAGCAGCCCCACATACGGGGTCGTAGAATACTTC,CASSPTYGVVEYF
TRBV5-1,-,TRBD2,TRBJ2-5,TGCGCCAGCAGCCCGGGGGGGTACCAAGAGACCCAGTACTTC,CASSPGGYQETQYF
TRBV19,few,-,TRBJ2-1,TGTGCCAGTAGTATTTACGCATACAATGAGCAGTTCTTC,CASSIYAYNEQFF
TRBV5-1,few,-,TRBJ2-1,TGCGCCAGCAGCTCTGGTGGTCAGTACAATGAGCAGTTCTTC,CASSSGGQYNEQFF
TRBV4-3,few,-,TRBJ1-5,TGCGCCAGCAGCCAAGAGCCCAGCAATCAGCCCCAGCATTTT,CASSQEPSNQPQHF
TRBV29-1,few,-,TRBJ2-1,TGCAGCGTAGCGTACAGGGCCAATGAGCAGTTCTTC,CSVAYRANEQFF
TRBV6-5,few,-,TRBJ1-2,TGTGCCAGCAGTTACTCCTCCCACTATGGCTACACCTTC,CASSYSSHYGYTF
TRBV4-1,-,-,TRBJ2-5,TGCGCCAGCAGCCAAGATCTGGGACTGGGCCAAGAGACCCAGTACTTC,CASSQDLGLGQETQYF
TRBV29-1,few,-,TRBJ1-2,TGCAGCGTCGACACCGGGGCTAACTATGGCTACACCTTC,CSVDTGANYGYTF
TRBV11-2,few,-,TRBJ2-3,TGTGCCAGCAGCTTATACACCGGACCAGATACGCAGTATTTT,CASSLYTGPDTQYF
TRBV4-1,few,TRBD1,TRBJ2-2,TGCGCCAGCAGCCAAGATGCAGGACAGGGGCCCACCGGGGAGCTGTTTTTT,CASSQDAGQGPTGELFF
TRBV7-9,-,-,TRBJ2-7,TGTGCCAGCAGCCCACCTCCCACAGCATCCTACGAGCAGTACTTC,CASSPPPTASYEQYF
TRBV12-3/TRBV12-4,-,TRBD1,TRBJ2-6,TGTGCCAGCAGTTCGGACAGGGGGCCTGGGGCCAACGTCCTGACTTTC,CASSSDRGPGANVLTF
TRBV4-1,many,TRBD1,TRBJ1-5,TGCGCCAGCAGCCTAGGGACAGGGGATCAGCCCCAGCATTTT,CASSLGTGDQPQHF
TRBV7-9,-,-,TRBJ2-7,TGTGCCAGCAGGTTGGACGGAACCTACGAGCAGTACTTC,CASRLDGTYEQYF
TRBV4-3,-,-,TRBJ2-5,TGCGCCAGCAGCCTGGGACTCGGAAAAGAGACCCAGTACTTC,CASSLGLGKETQYF
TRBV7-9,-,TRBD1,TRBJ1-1,TGTGCCAGTAGAGCGGACAGGGGAAAAATGAACACTGAAGCTTTCTTT,CASRADRGKMNTEAFF
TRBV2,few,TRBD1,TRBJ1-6,TGTGCCAGCAGGTCGGGACAGGATCATTCACCCCTCCACTTT,CASRSGQDHSPLHF
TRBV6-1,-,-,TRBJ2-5,TGTGCCAGCAGAGACGCGGGTCAAGAGACCCAGTACTTC,CASRDAGQETQYF
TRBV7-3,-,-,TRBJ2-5,TGTGCCAGCAGCTTATGGGGCGGGATCGAGTACCAAGAGACCCAGTACTTC,CASSLWGGIEYQETQYF
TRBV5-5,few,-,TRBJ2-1,TGTGCCAGCAGCTTGCGGGATTACAATGAGCAGTTCTTC,CASSLRDYNEQFF
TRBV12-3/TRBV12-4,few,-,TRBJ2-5,TGTGCCAGCAGCCCCCCGGAAGGGCGGACCCAGTACTTC,CASSPPEGRTQYF
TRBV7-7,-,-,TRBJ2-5,TGTGCCAGCAGCCCACATGAGCAAGAGACCCAGTACTTC,CASSPHEQETQYF
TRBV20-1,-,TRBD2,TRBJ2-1,TGCAGTGCTAGAGAGGTTAGCGGGGGGATTGAGCAGTTCTTC,CSAREVSGGIEQFF
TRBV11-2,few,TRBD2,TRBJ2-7,TGTGCCAGCAGCTTAGATCTGGGACTAGCGTACGAGCAGTACTTC,CASSLDLGLAYEQYF
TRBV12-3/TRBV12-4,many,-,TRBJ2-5,TGTGCCAGCAGTTTTGGGCAAGAGACCCAGTACTTC,CASSFGQETQYF
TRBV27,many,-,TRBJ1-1,TGTGCCAGCAGTTTTGTAGGAGGGACTGAAGCTTTCTTT,CASSFVGGTEAFF
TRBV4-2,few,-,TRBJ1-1,TGTGCCAGCAGCCAAGATCGCAGCTTCAACACTGAAGCTTTCTTT,CASSQDRSFNTEAFF
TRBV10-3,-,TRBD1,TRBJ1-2,TGTGCCAGCGGGGACAGGTTTATTATTTCGGACTATGGCTACACCTTC,CASGDRFIISDYGYTF
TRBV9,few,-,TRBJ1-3,TGTGCCAGCAGCCCCGGGCTCTTGCTGTCGACCGGAAACACCATATATTTT,CASSPGLLLSTGNTIYF
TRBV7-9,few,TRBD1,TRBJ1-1,TGTGCCAGCAGCTCGTTATGGGGACAGGGAAGATACACTGAAGCTTTCTTT,CASSSLWGQGRYTEAFF
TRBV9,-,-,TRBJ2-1,TGTGCCAGCAGCGTAGATGGGGTCCACAATGAGCAGTTCTTC,CASSVDGVHNEQFF
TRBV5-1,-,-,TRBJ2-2,TGCGCCAGCGCGGGGAGCCCAATAAACACCGGGGAGCTGTTTTTT,CASAGSPINTGELFF
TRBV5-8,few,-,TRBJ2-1,TGTGCCAGCACCATACTCGACACGGACTCCTACAATGAGCAGTTCTTC,CASTILDTDSYNEQFF
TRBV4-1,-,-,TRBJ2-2,TGCGCCAGCAGCCAAGCCGCGGGCGGGGAGCTGTTTTTT,CASSQAAGGELFF
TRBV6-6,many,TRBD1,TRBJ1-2,TGTGCCAGCAACAGGGGCTCTAACTATGGCTACACCTTC,CASNRGSNYGYTF
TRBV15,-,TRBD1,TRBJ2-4,TGTGCCACCAGCTCGGGACAGAGAAACATTCAGTACTTC,CATSSGQRNIQYF
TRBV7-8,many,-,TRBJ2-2,TGTGCCAGCAGCTTTGGAGGGGGCCAGGGCGGGGAGCTGTTTTTT,CASSFGGGQGGELFF
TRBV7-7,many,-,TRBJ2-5,TGTGCTAGCAGCTTACAGTTCCAAGAGACCCAGTACTTC,CASSLQFQETQYF
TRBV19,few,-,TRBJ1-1,TGTGCCAGTAGTATAGGATGGGCCGAGAACACTGAAGCTTTCTTT,CASSIGWAENTEAFF
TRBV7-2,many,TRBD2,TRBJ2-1,TGTGCCAGCAGCCAGGGACTAGCGGGGGCCAATGAGCAGTTCTTC,CASSQGLAGANEQFF
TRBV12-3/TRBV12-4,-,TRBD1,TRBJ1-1,TGTGCCAGCAGCGACAGGGGATTGAACACTGAAGCTTTCTTT,CASSDRGLNTEAFF
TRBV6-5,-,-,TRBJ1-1,TGTGCCAGCAGTTACGGGCAGTTTAACCCCGGCACTGAAGCTTTCTTT,CASSYGQFNPGTEAFF